A single sample gave rise to the 18 T cell receptor beta chains below, sequenced in a study of cytomegalovirus exposure and HLA in healthy donors. The PCR was carried out with 60 Vbeta primers and 13 Jbeta primers. Method: immunoSEQ multiplex PCR; TCRdb's copy keeps in-frame clones and lacks some. The sample lists over 150,000 clones, roughly nine tenths occurring once. Sequenced material: PBMCs. These receptors all stem from a girl less than two years old in good health and CMV-seronegative.

The CDR3 DNA reads as TGTGCCAGCAGCACCCGGGACTACCCCTACAATGAGCAGTTCTTC. Translating it yields CASSTRDYPYNEQFF. This sequence joins TRBV5-8 and TRBJ2-1; 7 bases agree with TRBD2. Germline CDR1 and CDR2: SGHTS and YDEGEE. The junction had 6 bases not matched to a gene; V was cut back by 4 bases and J by 2 bases. This CDR3 contains 15 residues.

V is TRBV5-1 and J is TRBJ2-5; 10 positions match TRBD1. The CDR3 consists of 16 residues. V was clipped by 3 bases and J by 1 base; unmatched bases: 6. Germline-derived CDR1 and CDR2 are SGHRS and YFSETQ. The CDR3: CASSSRQGAIQETQYF. The CDR3 DNA reads as TGCGCCAGCAGCTCCCGACAGGGGGCCATCCAAGAGACCCAGTACTTC.

This sequence joins TRBV4-1 and TRBJ2-1, with TRBD1 matching 10 bases. The V gene's germline CDR1 is MGHRA and CDR2 YSYEKL. Losses at the gene ends were 1 base for V and 4 bases for J; bases not matched to a gene: 1. CDR3 length: 15 amino acids. The CDR3 bases are TGCGCCAGCAGCCAAGTGGACAGGGGGTACAATGAGCAGTTCTTC. Translation: CASSQVDRGYNEQFF.

The chain recombines TRBV7-3 with TRBJ2-1, with 10 bases identical to TRBD2. CDR1 is SGHTA, CDR2 FQGTGA, per germline. The ends lost 6 bases at V and 5 bases at J; junction bases unmatched: 16. This CDR3 region has 18 residues. The CDR3 is CASSNRDGLAGVDNEQFF. In DNA form, the CDR3 reads TGTGCCAGCAGTAACAGGGACGGGCTAGCGGGAGTCGACAATGAGCAGTTCTTC. The variable domain in full, completed from reference TRBV7-3 and TRBJ2-1, reads GAGVSQTPSNKVTEKGKYVELRCDPISGHTALYWYRQSLGQGPEFLIYFQGTGAADDSGLPNDRFFAVRPEGSVSTLKIQRTERGDSAVYLCASSNRDGLAGVDNEQFFGPGTRLTVL.

The chain couples TRBV6-6 to TRBJ2-7; 9 nucleotides line up with TRBD1. Per germline, CDR1 MNHNY and CDR2 SVGAGI (reference sequence). This CDR3 has 15 residues. Unmatched junction bases numbered 10, after V lost 6 bases and J lost 4 bases. The CDR3 coding sequence is TGTGCCAGCAGCCAACCAGGACAGGGGTCATACGAGCAGTACTTC. This encodes CASSQPGQGSYEQYF.

This rearrangement joins TRBV6-1 to TRBJ2-1; D is perhaps TRBD2 (6 bases). This CDR3 is 13 amino acids long. V lost 7 bases, J lost 5 bases, and 12 bases lay in between. Germline V CDR1 and CDR2: MNHNS, SASEGT. CDR3 sequence reads: CASTLREHNEQFF. CDR3 bases: TGTGCCAGCACGTTACGGGAGCACAATGAGCAGTTCTTC.

Turning to this clone: One junction end disagrees with the germline gene, perhaps due to a read error. Within the sample, other DNA sequences also encode this same CDR3. This rearrangement joins TRBV19 to TRBJ1-1; possibly TRBD1 for D (6 bases). Germline values: CDR1 LNHDA, CDR2 SQIVND (reference sequence). The length of the CDR3 is 13 residues. CDR3 in DNA: TGTGCCAGTAGAAGGGGGGGAGACACTGAAGCCTTCTTT. The encoded protein is CASRRGGDTEAFF.

The V call is TRBV5-1, the J call TRBJ2-5; D possibly corresponds to TRBD2 (7 bases). The V and J ends lost 9 bases and 5 bases respectively, with 20 bases between them. Per the germline V gene, CDR1 is SGHRS and CDR2 is YFSETQ. The CDR3 is made up of 14 amino acids. The CDR3 loop is CATRRGGAGETQYF. CDR3 DNA: TGCGCCACCCGGAGGGGGGGGGCCGGTGAGACCCAGTACTTC.

This chain joins TRBV9 and TRBJ2-2; maybe TRBD1 (6 bases). The germline V and J ends were trimmed by 4 bases and 1 base, with 11 bases remaining between them. Germline V gene lookup returns CDR1 SGDLS and CDR2 YYNGEE. This CDR3 is built from 15 residues. CDR3 sequence: CASSQTGLNTGELFF. In DNA, the CDR3 is TGTGCCAGCAGCCAGACAGGATTGAACACCGGGGAGCTGTTTTTT.

V and J are TRBV30 and TRBJ2-3; maybe TRBD2 (5 bases). CDR1 is GTSNPN, CDR2 SVGIG, per germline (reference sequence). This CDR3 comprises 12 residues. V shed 2 bases and J shed 9 bases, with 12 bases lying between them. CDR3 nucleotides: TGTGCCTGGAGTTTTACGGGGTTGACGCAGTATTTT. Its protein is CAWSFTGLTQYF.

The chain carries TRBV5-4 and TRBJ2-5; D call uncertain. V was shortened by 7 bases and J by 3 bases, with 10 bases between the two germline ends. The CDR3 is made up of 12 amino acids. Germline-derived CDR1 and CDR2 are SGHNT and YYREEE (reference sequence). CDR3 in amino acids: CASPSLEETQYF. In nucleotides, the CDR3 is TGTGCCAGCCCCTCCCTTGAAGAGACCCAGTACTTC.

The V call is TRBV10-1, the J call TRBJ1-1, with TRBD1 as a possible D gene (5 bases). The CDR3 has 13 residues. Trimming took 10 bases from V and 3 from J, leaving 15 bases between them. Germline V gene sequence: CDR1 WNHNN, CDR2 SYGVQD (reference sequence). The CDR3 sequence: CATAPQGYTEAFF. The CDR3, as DNA: TGCGCCACCGCTCCCCAGGGATACACTGAAGCTTTCTTT.

The chain has TRBV5-4 and TRBJ2-7, with D perhaps TRBD2 (5 bases). Trimming pared 0 bases from V and 5 bases from J, leaving 15 bases between. CDR3 length equals 15 residues. CDR1 is SGHNT and CDR2 is YYREEE in the germline V gene (reference sequence). CDR3 residues: CASSLEQEAKNEQYF. In nucleotides, the CDR3 is TGTGCCAGCAGCTTGGAGCAGGAGGCCAAGAACGAGCAGTACTTC.

The gene calls are TRBV4-2 and TRBJ1-1, with D unclear. This CDR3 is 14 amino acids long. The germline V gene encodes CDR1 LGHNA and CDR2 YNFKEQ. The V end lost 0 bases, the J end lost 0 bases, and 5 bases lay between the germline ends. CDR3 sequence: CASSQDRLNTEAFF. The DNA of the CDR3 is TGTGCCAGCAGCCAAGATCGGTTGAACACTGAAGCTTTCTTT.

V gene TRBV4-1 combines with J gene TRBJ2-1, with unresolved D. Germline assignment: CDR1 MGHRA and CDR2 YSYEKL. The CDR3 extends over 14 amino acids. Trimming shortened V by 3 bases and J by 1 base, and 7 bases separated the two germline ends. The CDR3 DNA reads as TGCGCCAGCAGCCATGCGCCATCCTACAATGAGCAGTTCTTC. This sequence encodes CASSHAPSYNEQFF.

The V call is TRBV7-6, the J call TRBJ2-1; a weak D match, TRBD2 (5 bases). Trimming left V 2 bases short and J 12 bases short, with 23 bases between. The germline CDR1 and CDR2 sequences are SGHVS and FNYEAQ. This CDR3 has 16 residues. CDR3 in DNA: TGTGCCAGCAGCTTATCGTACCGGAGTCGGGGTCGGGGGCAGTTCTTC. It translates to CASSLSYRSRGRGQFF.

The genes are TRBV30 and TRBJ1-5; 8 bases map to TRBD1. CDR3 size: 19 residues. Germline assignment: CDR1 GTSNPN and CDR2 SVGIG (reference sequence). Trimming took 0 bases from V and 0 from J; bases not matched to a gene: 13. The CDR3 sequence is CAWSVRGRGLPYSNQPQHF. Here the CDR3 DNA reads TGTGCCTGGAGTGTAAGGGGCAGGGGGCTACCCTATAGCAATCAGCCCCAGCATTTT.

The J gene is TRBJ2-7, the V gene TRBV10-3; D is undetermined. This CDR3 contains 9 residues. Germline loops: CDR1 ENHRY, CDR2 SYGVKD. CDR3 nucleotide sequence: TGTGCCATGACATTTCCCATTTTGGTC. This gives the protein CAMTFPILV.